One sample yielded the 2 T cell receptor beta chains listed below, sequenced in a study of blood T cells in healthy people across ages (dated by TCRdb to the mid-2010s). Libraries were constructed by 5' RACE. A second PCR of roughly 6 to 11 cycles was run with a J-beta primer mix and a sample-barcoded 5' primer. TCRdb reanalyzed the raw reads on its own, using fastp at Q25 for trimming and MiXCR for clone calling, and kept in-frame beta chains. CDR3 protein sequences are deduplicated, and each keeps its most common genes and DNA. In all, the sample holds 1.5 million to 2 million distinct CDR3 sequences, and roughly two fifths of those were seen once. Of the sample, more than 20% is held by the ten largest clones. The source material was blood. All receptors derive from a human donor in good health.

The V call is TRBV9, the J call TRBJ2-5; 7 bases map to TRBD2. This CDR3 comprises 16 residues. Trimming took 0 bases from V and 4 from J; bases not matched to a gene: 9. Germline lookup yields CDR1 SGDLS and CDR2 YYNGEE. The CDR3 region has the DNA TGTGCCAGCAGCGTAGGCTACGGGGGGATACTAGAGACCCAGTACTTC. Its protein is CASSVGYGGILETQYF.

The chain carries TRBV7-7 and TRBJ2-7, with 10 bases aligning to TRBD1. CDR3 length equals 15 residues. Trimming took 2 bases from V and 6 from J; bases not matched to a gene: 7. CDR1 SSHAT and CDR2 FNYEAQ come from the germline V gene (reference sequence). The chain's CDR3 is CASSLNPGQGGEQYF. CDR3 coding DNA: TGTGCCAGCAGCTTAAACCCCGGACAGGGGGGCGAGCAGTACTTC.